This T cell receptor beta chain was identified in a study of CD8+CD57+ T cells in acquired aplastic anemia. Study as a whole: Isolated CD4+ and CD8+ cells, once sorted, yielded DNA averaging approximately 3 ug.

About this clonotype: Its antigen is undetermined.

Regarding the study as a whole: Patients and controls turned out to have 25 to 30 CD8+ CDR3 sequences in common. Researchers reported that CD8+ Simpson's diversity was not significantly different in patients versus controls.

This CDR3 comprises 14 residues. Per germline, CDR1 ENHRY and CDR2 SYGVKD. Deletions cut 6 bases from V and 2 bases from J, with 14 bases between. TCR beta VDJ combinations and CDR3 sequences were profiled from genomic DNA. Via MiXCR, TCRdb re-called the reads, giving one row per CDR3 protein. The repertoire holds some 170,000 distinct CDR3 sequences, with 45% to 55% as singletons. The sequenced patients had an expansion of CD8+CD57+ cells seen by flow cytometry. The enrolled patients all had severe acquired aplastic anemia. The chain links TRBV10-3 to TRBJ2-7, with D possibly matching TRBD1 (5 bases). Sequencing was done on a sample of sorted CD4+, CD8+, or CD8+CD57+ T cells (not recorded which) from PBMCs. The sequence was obtained from a human donor with aplastic anemia. CDR3 amino acids: CAISASDKAYEQYF. CDR3 sequence (DNA): TGTGCCATCAGCGCCTCGGACAAGGCCTACGAGCAGTACTTC.